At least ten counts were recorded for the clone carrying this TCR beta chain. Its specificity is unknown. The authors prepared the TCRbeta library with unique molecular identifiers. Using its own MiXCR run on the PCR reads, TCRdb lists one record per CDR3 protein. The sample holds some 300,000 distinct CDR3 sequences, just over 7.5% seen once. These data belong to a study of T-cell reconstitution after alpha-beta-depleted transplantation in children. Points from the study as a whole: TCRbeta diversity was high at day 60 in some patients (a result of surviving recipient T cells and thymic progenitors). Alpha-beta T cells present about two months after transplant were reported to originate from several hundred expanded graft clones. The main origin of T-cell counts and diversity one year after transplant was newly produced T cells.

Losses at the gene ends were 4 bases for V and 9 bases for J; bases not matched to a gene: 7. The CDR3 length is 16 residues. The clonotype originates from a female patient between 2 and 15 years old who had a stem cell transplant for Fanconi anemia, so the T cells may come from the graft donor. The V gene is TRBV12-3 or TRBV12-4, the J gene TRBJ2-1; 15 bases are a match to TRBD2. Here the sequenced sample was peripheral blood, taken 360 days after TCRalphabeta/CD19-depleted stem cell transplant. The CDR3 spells CASSSGLAGGGGEQFF. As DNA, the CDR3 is TGTGCCAGCAGTTCGGGACTAGCGGGGGGAGGCGGTGAGCAGTTCTTC.